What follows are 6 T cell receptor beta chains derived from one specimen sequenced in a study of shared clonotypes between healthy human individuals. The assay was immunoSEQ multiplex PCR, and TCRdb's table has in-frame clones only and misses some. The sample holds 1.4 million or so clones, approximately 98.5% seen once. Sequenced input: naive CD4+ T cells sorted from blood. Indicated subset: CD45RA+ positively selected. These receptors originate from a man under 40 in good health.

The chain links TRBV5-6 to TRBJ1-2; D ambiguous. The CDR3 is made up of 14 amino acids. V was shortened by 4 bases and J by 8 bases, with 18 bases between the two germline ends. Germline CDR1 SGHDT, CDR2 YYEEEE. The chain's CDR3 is CASSQYIRYNGYTF. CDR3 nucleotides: TGTGCCAGCAGCCAATACATAAGGTACAACGGCTACACCTTC.

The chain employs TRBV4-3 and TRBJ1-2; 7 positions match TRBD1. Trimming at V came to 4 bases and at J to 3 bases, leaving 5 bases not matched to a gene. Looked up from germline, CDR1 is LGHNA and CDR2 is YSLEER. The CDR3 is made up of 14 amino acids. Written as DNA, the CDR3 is TGCGCCAGCAGCCCCGATGGACAGGACTATGGCTACACCTTC. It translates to CASSPDGQDYGYTF.

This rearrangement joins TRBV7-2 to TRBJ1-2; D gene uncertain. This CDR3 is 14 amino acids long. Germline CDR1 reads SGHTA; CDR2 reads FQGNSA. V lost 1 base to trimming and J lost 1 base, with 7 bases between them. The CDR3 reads CASSLGSDNYGYTF. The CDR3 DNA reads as TGTGCCAGCAGCTTAGGGTCCGATAACTATGGCTACACCTTC.

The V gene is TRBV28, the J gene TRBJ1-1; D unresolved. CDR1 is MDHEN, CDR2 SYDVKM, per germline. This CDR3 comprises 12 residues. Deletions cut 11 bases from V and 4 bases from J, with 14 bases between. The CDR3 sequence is CAAKPSSTEAFF. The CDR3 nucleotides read TGTGCCGCCAAACCCTCGTCCACTGAAGCTTTCTTT.

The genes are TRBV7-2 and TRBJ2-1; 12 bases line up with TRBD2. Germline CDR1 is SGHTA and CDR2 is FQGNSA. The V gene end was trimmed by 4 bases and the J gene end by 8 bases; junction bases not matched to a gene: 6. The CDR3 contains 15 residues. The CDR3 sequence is CASSYLAGGLYEQFF. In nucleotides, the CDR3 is TGTGCCAGCAGCTATCTAGCGGGAGGGTTGTATGAGCAGTTCTTC. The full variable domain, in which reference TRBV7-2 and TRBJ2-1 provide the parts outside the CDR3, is GAGVSQSPSNKVTEKGKDVELRCDPISGHTALYWYRQSLGQGLEFLIYFQGNSAPDKSGLPSDRFSAERTGGSVSTLTIQRTQQEDSAVYLCASSYLAGGLYEQFFGPGTRLTVL.

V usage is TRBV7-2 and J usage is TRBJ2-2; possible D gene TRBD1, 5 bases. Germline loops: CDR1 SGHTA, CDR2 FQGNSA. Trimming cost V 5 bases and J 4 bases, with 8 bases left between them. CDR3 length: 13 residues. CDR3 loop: CASSLRATGELFF. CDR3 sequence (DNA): TGTGCCAGCAGCCTCAGGGCCACCGGGGAGCTGTTTTTT.